This T cell receptor beta chain appears in the sequencing data of a study of technical replicates of blood from a few donors. The data were produced by immunoSEQ multiplex PCR, yet TCRdb's version contains in-frame clones alone and is incomplete. The sample records some 80,000 clones, around 97% being singletons. This CDR3 spans 13 amino acids. Trimming pared 0 bases from V and 5 bases from J, leaving 9 bases between. Germline V gene data show CDR1 as SGHNT and CDR2 as YYREEE (reference sequence). The receptor comes from a human donor in good health. The genes are TRBV5-4 and TRBJ2-7, with a possible D match to TRBD1 (5 bases). Sequenced sample: T cells isolated from PBMCs. The CDR3 reads CASSLGQGNEQYF. The DNA of the CDR3 is TGTGCCAGCAGCTTGGGGCAGGGAAACGAGCAGTACTTC.